The present T cell receptor beta chain was sequenced within a study of STAT5B mutations in CD4+ large granular lymphocyte leukemia. Findings of the study overall: No patients shared main leukemic clonotypes, though around 24% appeared at low frequency elsewhere. Top patient clones used TRBV06 genes more often: 8/27 versus 2/35 in controls. Without putative leukemic clones, patient CD4-sorted repertoires remained more clonal than healthy CD4+ repertoires.

This was a survey-level run. Sequencing was performed with immunoSEQ multiplex PCR; in TCRdb, only in-frame clones are kept and a portion is missing. The sample consists of just under 35,000 clones, 55% to 80% of them appearing once. The CDR3 has 13 amino acids. V was cut by 6 bases and J by 7 bases, with 13 bases left in between. Germline V gives CDR1 LNHDA, CDR2 SQIVND (reference sequence). Concerning this clone itself: Its antigen is unidentified.

Sample: CD4+ T cells from blood buffy coats. The origin of this receptor is a human donor in good health. This chain uses TRBV19 with TRBJ1-5, with D possibly TRBD1 on 6 matching bases. CDR3 amino acids: CASSAGVRQPQHF. DNA for the CDR3: TGTGCCAGTAGCGCAGGGGTAAGGCAGCCCCAGCATTTT. The full variable domain, rest sourced from reference TRBV19 and TRBJ1-5, is DGGITQSPKYLFRKEGQNVTLSCEQNLNHDAMYWYRQDPGQGLRLIYYSQIVNDFQKGDIAEGYSVSREKKESFPLTVTSAQKNPTAFYLCASSAGVRQPQHFGDGTRLSIL.